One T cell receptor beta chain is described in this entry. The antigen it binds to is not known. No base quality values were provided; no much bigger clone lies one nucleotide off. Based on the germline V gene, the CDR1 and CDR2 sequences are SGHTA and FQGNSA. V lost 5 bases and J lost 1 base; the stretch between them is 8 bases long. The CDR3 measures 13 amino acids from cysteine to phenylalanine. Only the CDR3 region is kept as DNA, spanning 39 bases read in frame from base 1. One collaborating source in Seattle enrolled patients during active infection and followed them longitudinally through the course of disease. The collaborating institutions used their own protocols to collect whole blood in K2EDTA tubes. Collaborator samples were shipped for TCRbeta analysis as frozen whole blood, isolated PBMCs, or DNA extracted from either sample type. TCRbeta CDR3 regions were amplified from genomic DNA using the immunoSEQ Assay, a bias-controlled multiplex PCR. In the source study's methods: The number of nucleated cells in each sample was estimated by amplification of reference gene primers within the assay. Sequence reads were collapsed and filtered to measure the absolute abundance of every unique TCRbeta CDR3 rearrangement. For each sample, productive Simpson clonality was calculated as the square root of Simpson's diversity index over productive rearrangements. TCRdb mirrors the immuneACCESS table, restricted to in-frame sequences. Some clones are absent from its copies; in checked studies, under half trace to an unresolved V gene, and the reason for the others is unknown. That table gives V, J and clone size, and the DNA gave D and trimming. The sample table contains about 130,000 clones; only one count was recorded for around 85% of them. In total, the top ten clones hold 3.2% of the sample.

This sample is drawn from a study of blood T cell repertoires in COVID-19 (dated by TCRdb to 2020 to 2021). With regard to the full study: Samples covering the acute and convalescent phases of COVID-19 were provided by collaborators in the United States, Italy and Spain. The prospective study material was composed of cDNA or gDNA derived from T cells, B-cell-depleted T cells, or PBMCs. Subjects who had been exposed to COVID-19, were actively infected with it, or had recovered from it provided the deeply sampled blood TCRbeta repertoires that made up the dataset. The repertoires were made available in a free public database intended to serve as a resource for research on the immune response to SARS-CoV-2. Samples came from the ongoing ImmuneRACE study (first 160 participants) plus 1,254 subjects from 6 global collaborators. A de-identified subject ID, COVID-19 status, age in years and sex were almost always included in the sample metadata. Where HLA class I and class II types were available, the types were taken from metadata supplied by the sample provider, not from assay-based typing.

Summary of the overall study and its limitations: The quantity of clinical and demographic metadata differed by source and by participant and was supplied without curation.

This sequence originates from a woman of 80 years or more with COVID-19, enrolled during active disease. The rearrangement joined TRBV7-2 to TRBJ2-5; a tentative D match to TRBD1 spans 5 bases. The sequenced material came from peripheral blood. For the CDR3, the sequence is CASSRQGQETQYF. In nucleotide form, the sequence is TGTGCCAGCAGCCGGCAGGGCCAAGAGACCCAGTACTTC.